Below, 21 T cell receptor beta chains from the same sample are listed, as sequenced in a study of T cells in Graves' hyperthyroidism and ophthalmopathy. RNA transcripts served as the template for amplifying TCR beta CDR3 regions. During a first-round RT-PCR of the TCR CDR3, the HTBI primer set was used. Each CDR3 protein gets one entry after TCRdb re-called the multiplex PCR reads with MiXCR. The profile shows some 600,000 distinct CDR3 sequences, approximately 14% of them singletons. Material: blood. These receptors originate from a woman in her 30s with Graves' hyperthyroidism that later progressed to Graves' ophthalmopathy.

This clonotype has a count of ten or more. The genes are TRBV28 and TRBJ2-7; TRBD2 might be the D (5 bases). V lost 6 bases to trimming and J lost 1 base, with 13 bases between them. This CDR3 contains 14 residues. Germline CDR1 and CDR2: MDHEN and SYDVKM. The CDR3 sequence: CASSLIARSYEQYF. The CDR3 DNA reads TGTGCCAGCAGCCTGATAGCGAGATCCTACGAGCAGTACTTC.

CDR3: CASSPSGGPGANVLTF. In DNA form, the CDR3 reads TGTGCCAGCAGCCCCTCGGGAGGTCCCGGGGCCAACGTCCTGACTTTC. The rearrangement links TRBV7-9 to TRBJ2-6, with TRBD2 identical over 7 bases. V lost 5 bases to trimming and J lost 4 bases; unmatched junction nucleotides: 8. This CDR3 spans 16 amino acids. Germline V gene data show CDR1 as SEHNR and CDR2 as FQNEAQ (reference sequence).

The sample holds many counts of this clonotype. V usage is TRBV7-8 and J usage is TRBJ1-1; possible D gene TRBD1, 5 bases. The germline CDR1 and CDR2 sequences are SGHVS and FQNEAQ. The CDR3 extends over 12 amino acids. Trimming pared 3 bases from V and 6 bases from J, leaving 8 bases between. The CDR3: CASSFRESEAFF. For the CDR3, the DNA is TGTGCCAGCAGCTTCAGGGAGTCTGAAGCTTTCTTT.

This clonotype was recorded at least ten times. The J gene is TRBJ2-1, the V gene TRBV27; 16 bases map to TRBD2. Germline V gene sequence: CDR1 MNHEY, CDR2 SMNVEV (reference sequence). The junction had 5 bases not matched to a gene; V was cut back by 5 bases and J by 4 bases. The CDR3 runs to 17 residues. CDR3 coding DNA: TGTGCCAGCAGTCCGGGACTAGCGGGAGGGCCTTACAATGAGCAGTTCTTC. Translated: CASSPGLAGGPYNEQFF.

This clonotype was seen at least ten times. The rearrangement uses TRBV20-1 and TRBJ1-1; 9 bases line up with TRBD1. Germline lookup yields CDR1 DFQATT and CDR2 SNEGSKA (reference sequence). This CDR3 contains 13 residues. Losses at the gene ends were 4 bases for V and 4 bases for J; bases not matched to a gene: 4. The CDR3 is CSAILTGGTEAFF. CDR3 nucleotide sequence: TGCAGTGCTATCCTGACAGGGGGCACTGAAGCTTTCTTT.

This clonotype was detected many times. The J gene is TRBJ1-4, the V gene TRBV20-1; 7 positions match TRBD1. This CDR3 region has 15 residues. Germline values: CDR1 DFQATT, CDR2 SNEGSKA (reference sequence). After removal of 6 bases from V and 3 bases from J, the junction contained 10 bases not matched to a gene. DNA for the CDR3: TGCAGTGCCCCACTTCCGGGACAGCCTAATGAAAAACTGTTTTTT. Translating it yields CSAPLPGQPNEKLFF.

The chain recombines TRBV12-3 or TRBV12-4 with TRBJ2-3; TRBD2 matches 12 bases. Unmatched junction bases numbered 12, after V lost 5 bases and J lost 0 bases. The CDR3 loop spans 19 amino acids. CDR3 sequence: CASSRTASGLAGSTDTQYF. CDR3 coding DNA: TGTGCCAGCAGTAGGACAGCCTCGGGACTAGCGGGCAGCACAGATACGCAGTATTTT.

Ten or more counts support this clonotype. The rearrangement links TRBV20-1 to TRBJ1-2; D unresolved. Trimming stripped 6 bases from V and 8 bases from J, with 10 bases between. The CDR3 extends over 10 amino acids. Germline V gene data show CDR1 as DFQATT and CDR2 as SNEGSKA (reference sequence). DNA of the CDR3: TGCAGTGCGGGAGCAGTAGGCTACACCTTC. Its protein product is CSAGAVGYTF.

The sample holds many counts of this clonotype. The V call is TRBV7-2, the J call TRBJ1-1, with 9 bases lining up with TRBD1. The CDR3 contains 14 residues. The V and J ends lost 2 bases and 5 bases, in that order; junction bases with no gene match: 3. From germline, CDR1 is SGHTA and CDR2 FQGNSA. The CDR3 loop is CASSLRDRVTEAFF. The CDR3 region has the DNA TGTGCCAGCAGCTTACGGGACAGGGTGACTGAAGCTTTCTTT.

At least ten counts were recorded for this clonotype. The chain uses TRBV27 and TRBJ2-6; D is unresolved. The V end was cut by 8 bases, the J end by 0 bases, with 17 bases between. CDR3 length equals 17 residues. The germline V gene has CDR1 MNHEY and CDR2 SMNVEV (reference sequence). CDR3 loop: CASGRSGTVSGANVLTF. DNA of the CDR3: TGTGCCAGCGGTCGCTCAGGAACGGTCTCTGGGGCCAACGTCCTGACTTTC.

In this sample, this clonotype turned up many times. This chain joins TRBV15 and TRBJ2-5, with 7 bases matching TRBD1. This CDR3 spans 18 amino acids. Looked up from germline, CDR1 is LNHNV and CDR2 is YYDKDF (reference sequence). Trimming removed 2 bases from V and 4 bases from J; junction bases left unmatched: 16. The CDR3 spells CATSRRWPGDSAPETQYF. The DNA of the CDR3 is TGTGCCACCAGCAGACGGTGGCCAGGGGACAGCGCCCCAGAGACCCAGTACTTC. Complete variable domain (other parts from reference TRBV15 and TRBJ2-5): DAMVIQNPRYQVTQFGKPVTLSCSQTLNHNVMYWYQQKSSQAPKLLFHYYDKDFNNEADTPDNFQSRRPNTSFCFLDIRSPGLGDTAMYLCATSRRWPGDSAPETQYFGPGTRLLVL.

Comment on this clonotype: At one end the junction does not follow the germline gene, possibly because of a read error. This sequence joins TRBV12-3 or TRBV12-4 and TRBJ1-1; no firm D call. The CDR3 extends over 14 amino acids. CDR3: CARSLSAGNYEAFF. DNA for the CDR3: TGTGCCCGCAGTTTATCGGCGGGTAACTATGAAGCTTTCTTT.

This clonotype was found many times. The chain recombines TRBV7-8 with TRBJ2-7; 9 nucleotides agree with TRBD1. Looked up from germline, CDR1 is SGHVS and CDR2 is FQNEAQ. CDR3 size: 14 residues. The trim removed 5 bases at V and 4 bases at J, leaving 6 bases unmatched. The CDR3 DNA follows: TGTGCCAGCAGCCTGGACAGGGGATTGTACGAGCAGTACTTC. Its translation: CASSLDRGLYEQYF.

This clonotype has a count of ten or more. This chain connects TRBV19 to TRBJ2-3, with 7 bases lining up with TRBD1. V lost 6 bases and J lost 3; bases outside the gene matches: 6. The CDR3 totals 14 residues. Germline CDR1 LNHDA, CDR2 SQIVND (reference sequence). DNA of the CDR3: TGTGCCAGTAGGAACAGGGGACGAACAGATACGCAGTATTTT. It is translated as CASRNRGRTDTQYF.

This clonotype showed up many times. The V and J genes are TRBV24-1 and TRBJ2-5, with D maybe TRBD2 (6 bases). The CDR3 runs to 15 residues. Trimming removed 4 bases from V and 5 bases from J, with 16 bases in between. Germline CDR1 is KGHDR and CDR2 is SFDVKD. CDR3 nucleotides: TGTGCCACCAGTGACGGGGGATATCCTTTGGAGACCCAGTACTTC. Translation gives CATSDGGYPLETQYF.

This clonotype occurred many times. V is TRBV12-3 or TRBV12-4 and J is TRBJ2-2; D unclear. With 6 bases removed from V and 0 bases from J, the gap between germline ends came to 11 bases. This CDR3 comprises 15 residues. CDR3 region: CASSPSTSNTGELFF. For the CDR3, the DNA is TGTGCCAGCAGCCCGTCCACCTCGAACACCGGGGAGCTGTTTTTT.

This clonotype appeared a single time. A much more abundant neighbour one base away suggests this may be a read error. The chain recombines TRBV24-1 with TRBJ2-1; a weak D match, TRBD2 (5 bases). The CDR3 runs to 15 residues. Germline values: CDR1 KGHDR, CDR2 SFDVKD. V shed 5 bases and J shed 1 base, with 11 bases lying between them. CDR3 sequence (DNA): TGTGCCACCAGTGTCCGGGGTGATTCCTACAATGAGCAGTTCTTC. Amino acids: CATSVRGDSYNEQFF.

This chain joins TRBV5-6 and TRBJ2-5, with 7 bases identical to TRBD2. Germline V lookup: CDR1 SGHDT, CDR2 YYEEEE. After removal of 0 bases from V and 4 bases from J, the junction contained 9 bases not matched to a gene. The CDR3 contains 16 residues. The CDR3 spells CASSLGAGVRGETQYF. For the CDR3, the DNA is TGTGCCAGCAGCTTGGGGGCGGGAGTCCGAGGAGAGACCCAGTACTTC.

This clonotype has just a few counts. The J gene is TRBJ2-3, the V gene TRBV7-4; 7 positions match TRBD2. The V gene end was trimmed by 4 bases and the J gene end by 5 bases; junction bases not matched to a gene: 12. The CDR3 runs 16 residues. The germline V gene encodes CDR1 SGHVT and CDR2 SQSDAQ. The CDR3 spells CASSSSGISAGDTQYF. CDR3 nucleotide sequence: TGTGCCAGCAGCTCCAGCGGGATTTCGGCGGGAGATACGCAGTATTTT.

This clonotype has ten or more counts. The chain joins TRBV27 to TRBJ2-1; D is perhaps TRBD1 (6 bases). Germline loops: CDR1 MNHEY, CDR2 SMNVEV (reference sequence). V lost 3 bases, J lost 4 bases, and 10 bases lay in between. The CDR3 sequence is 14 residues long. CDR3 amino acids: CASSFRGQYNEQFF. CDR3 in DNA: TGTGCCAGCAGTTTCAGGGGCCAATACAATGAGCAGTTCTTC.

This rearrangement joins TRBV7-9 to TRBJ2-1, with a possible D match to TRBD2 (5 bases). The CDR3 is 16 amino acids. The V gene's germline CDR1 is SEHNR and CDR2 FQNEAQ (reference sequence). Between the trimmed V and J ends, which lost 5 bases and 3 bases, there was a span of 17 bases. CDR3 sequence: CASSPTLGRDYNEQFF. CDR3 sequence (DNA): TGTGCCAGCAGCCCCACATTAGGTCGGGACTACAATGAGCAGTTCTTC.